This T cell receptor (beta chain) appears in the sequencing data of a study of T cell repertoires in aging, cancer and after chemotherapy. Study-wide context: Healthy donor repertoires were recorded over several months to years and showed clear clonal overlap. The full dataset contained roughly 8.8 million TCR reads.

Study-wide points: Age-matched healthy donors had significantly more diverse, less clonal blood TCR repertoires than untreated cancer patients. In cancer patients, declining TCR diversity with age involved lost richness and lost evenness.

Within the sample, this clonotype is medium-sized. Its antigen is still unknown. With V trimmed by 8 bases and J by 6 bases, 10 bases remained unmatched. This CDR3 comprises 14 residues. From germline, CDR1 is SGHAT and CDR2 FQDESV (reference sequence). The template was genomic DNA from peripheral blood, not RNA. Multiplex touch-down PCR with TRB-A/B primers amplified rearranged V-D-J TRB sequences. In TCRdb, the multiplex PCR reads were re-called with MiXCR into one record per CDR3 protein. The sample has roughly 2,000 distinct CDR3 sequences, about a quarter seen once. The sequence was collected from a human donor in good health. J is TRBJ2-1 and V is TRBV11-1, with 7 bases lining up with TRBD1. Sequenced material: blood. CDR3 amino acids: CASGRDSFSNEQFF. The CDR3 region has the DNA TGTGCCAGCGGCCGGGACAGTTTTTCCAATGAGCAGTTCTTC.